Below are 23 T cell receptor beta chains sequenced from a single sample in a study of Ad26.COV2.S vaccination and SARS-CoV-2 variants. The treatment was: about 20 received Ad26.COV2.S at low or high dose, single or two shots; several received placebo; per-sample allocation not given. Collection of samples fell on day 63 after the first vaccine or placebo injection. Data came from immunoSEQ multiplex PCR; TCRdb stores just in-frame clones and leaves some out. The table has about 350,000 clones, about 88% seen once. The material sequenced was peripheral blood, taken in a trial of Ad26.COV2.S vaccine versus placebo. The origin of the receptors is a person between 18 and 65 years old who received the Ad26.COV2.S COVID-19 vaccine or a placebo.

This chain joins TRBV5-8 and TRBJ2-4; no definite D call. The CDR3 sequence is 15 residues long. Per germline, CDR1 SGHTS and CDR2 YDEGEE. V lost 0 bases to trimming and J lost 6 bases, with 13 bases between them. CDR3 nucleotide sequence: TGTGCCAGCAGCTTGGCAGGCGAGAGTGGAAACATTCAGTACTTC. Its translation: CASSLAGESGNIQYF.

The chain recombines TRBV4-1 with TRBJ2-7; TRBD1 matches 7 bases. Germline loops: CDR1 MGHRA, CDR2 YSYEKL. This CDR3 has 16 residues. The ends lost 1 base at V and 0 bases at J; junction bases unmatched: 6. CDR3 residues: CASSQVQGSLSYEQYF. The CDR3 DNA reads TGCGCCAGCAGCCAAGTACAGGGGTCCCTCTCCTACGAGCAGTACTTC.

The J gene is TRBJ2-6, the V gene TRBV11-3; 9 nucleotides match TRBD1. This CDR3 has 16 residues. Germline V gene lookup returns CDR1 SGHNT and CDR2 YENEEA. V gave up 5 bases and J gave up 1 base; unmatched junction bases: 3. Here the CDR3 reads CASSPGTGSGANVLTF. CDR3 sequence (DNA): TGTGCCAGCAGCCCCGGGACAGGGTCTGGGGCCAACGTCCTGACTTTC.

V and J are TRBV27 and TRBJ1-6; D is uncertain. V was pared by 6 bases and J by 10 bases, with 4 bases between. CDR3 length: 10 residues. Germline V gene sequence: CDR1 MNHEY, CDR2 SMNVEV (reference sequence). The DNA of the CDR3 is TGTGCCAGCAGAAGATCACCCCTCCACTTT. Translation: CASRRSPLHF.

The chain joins TRBV18 to TRBJ1-3; D not resolved. Germline V gives CDR1 KGHSH, CDR2 LQKENI. Trimming stripped 1 base from V and 4 bases from J, with 8 bases between. The CDR3 sequence is 14 residues long. The CDR3 loop is CASSPQVIGNTIYF. CDR3 DNA: TGTGCCAGCTCACCACAGGTTATAGGAAACACCATATATTTT.

The gene calls are TRBV6-6 and TRBJ2-1; D not certain. V gave up 5 bases and J gave up 0 bases, with 11 bases separating them. The CDR3 covers 15 residues. Germline assignment: CDR1 MNHNY and CDR2 SVGAGI (reference sequence). CDR3 DNA: TGTGCCAGCAGTAACCCTACGAGCTCCTACAATGAGCAGTTCTTC. This codes for CASSNPTSSYNEQFF.

The chain recombines TRBV28 with TRBJ1-2; 9 bases are a match to TRBD1. The CDR3 covers 15 residues. CDR1 MDHEN and CDR2 SYDVKM come from the germline V gene. V shed 4 bases and J 3 bases; nucleotides not matched to a gene: 6. The chain's CDR3 is CASSSYRGRYYGYTF. CDR3 DNA sequence: TGTGCCAGCAGTTCTTACAGGGGGCGATACTATGGCTACACCTTC.

This chain connects TRBV6-1 to TRBJ2-7, with 8 bases lining up with TRBD1. The CDR3 consists of 16 residues. The V gene's germline CDR1 is MNHNS and CDR2 SASEGT. V was pared by 5 bases and J by 4 bases, with 13 bases of the junction left unmatched. The chain's CDR3 is CASSKETGAHRYEQYF. The CDR3 DNA is TGTGCCAGCAGTAAAGAGACAGGGGCCCACCGGTACGAGCAGTACTTC.

The chain couples TRBV5-4 to TRBJ1-2, with D unresolved. CDR1 is SGHNT, CDR2 YYREEE, per germline (reference sequence). This CDR3 is built from 14 residues. The V end lost 2 bases, the J end lost 6 bases, and 14 bases lay between the germline ends. CDR3 sequence (DNA): TGTGCCAGCAGCTTAGAATGGACTGGTGATGGCTACACCTTC. This gives the protein CASSLEWTGDGYTF.

About this clone itself: The junction shows a germline mismatch at one end, possibly a read error. The chain couples TRBV11-3 to TRBJ2-7, with a tentative D call TRBD1 (6 bases). CDR3 length: 13 residues. Germline V gives CDR1 SGHNT, CDR2 YENEEA. Written as DNA, the CDR3 is TGTGCCAGCAGCCTAGACAGGTTCTACGAGCAGTACTTC. This codes for CASSLDRFYEQYF. Full variable domain (remainder filled in from reference TRBV11-3 and TRBJ2-7): EAGVVQSPRYKIIEKKQPVAFWCNPISGHNTLYWYLQNLGQGPELLIRYENEEAVDDSQLPKDRFSAERLKGVDSTLKIQPAELGDSAVYLCASSLDRFYEQYFGPGTRLTVT.

This chain uses TRBV28 with TRBJ1-5; D gene unclear. V was cut by 1 base and J by 1 base, with 5 bases left in between. CDR3 length: 14 residues. The germline V gene encodes CDR1 MDHEN and CDR2 SYDVKM. Here the CDR3 reads CASSLSQSNQPQHF. Here the CDR3 DNA reads TGTGCCAGCAGTTTATCCCAGAGCAATCAGCCCCAGCATTTT. The full variable domain, in which reference TRBV28 and TRBJ1-5 provide the parts outside the CDR3, is DVKVTQSSRYLVKRTGEKVFLECVQDMDHENMFWYRQDPGLGLRLIYFSYDVKMKEKGDIPEGYSVSREKKERFSLILESASTNQTSMYLCASSLSQSNQPQHFGDGTRLSIL.

The rearrangement uses TRBV7-3 and TRBJ1-1; D gene ambiguous. Germline V gene lookup returns CDR1 SGHTA and CDR2 FQGTGA. The CDR3 sequence is 15 residues long. The ends were cut back, 2 bases at V and 1 base at J, with 11 bases in the middle. Written as DNA, the CDR3 is TGTGCCAGCAGCTTAGGCATCTTGGAGAACACTGAAGCTTTCTTT. Protein sequence: CASSLGILENTEAFF.

The chain couples TRBV5-4 to TRBJ2-7; D unresolved. Germline V gene data show CDR1 as SGHNT and CDR2 as YYREEE (reference sequence). The CDR3 is 12 amino acids. Trimming left V 4 bases short and J 5 bases short, with 10 bases between. CDR3 bases: TGTGCCAGCAGCGGCTGGTTGGACGAGCAGTACTTC. It encodes CASSGWLDEQYF.

With regard to this clone: Possible read error: a much larger clone is one base away. The chain uses TRBV7-9 and TRBJ1-2; weak D call: TRBD1 (5 bases). Trimming shortened V by 2 bases and J by 2 bases, and 6 bases separated the two germline ends. CDR1 SEHNR and CDR2 FQNEAQ come from the germline V gene (reference sequence). The CDR3 runs 13 residues. CDR3 loop: CASSLQGNYGYTF. The CDR3 DNA sequence: TGTGCCAGCAGCTTACAGGGAAACTATGGCTACACCTTC. Combining the CDR3 with reference TRBV7-9 and TRBJ1-2 gives the whole variable domain DTGVSQNPRHKITKRGQNVTFRCDPISEHNRLYWYRQTLGQGPEFLTYFQNEAQLEKSRLLSDRFSAERPKGSFSTLEIQRTEQGDSAMYLCASSLQGNYGYTFGSGTRLTVV.

This clone turned up a few times. The chain employs TRBV4-1 and TRBJ2-5; 9 positions match TRBD1. This CDR3 has 16 residues. V lost 1 base and J lost 6; bases outside the gene matches: 9. Germline CDR1 reads MGHRA; CDR2 reads YSYEKL. CDR3 DNA sequence: TGCGCCAGCAGCCAAGGTGGAAGCGGACAGGGGAAGACCCAGTACTTC. Translated, it gives CASSQGGSGQGKTQYF.

The genes are TRBV3-1 (or the pseudogene TRBV3-2) and TRBJ2-7, with D perhaps given as TRBD1 or TRBD2 (7 bases each). This CDR3 has 14 residues. Germline CDR1 and CDR2: LGHDT and YNNKEL (reference sequence). V was cut by 0 bases and J by 7 bases, with 13 bases left in between. CDR3 in amino acids: CASSQDQGGSEQYF. The DNA of the CDR3 is TGTGCCAGCAGCCAAGATCAGGGGGGGAGTGAGCAGTACTTC.

The chain combines TRBV15 with TRBJ1-5, with D unresolved. This CDR3 has 12 amino acids. Trimming pared 7 bases from V and 0 bases from J, leaving 4 bases between. CDR1 is LNHNV and CDR2 is YYDKDF in the germline V gene (reference sequence). The CDR3 nucleotides are TGTGCCACCACGAGTAGCAATCAGCCCCAGCATTTT. This translates into CATTSSNQPQHF.

CDR3 in DNA: TGCGCCAGCAGCCAACCCGGGACAGGGGTCCCCTCGAACACTGAAGCTTTCTTT. It codes for CASSQPGTGVPSNTEAFF. The V gene is TRBV4-1, the J gene TRBJ1-1; 10 positions agree with TRBD1. The CDR3 totals 18 residues. V lost 2 bases to trimming and J lost 1 base; unmatched junction nucleotides: 10. CDR1 and CDR2 from the germline V gene are MGHRA and YSYEKL.

A few counts support this clone. V and J are TRBV27 and TRBJ2-1; the D is unclear. Trimming cost V 5 bases and J 10 bases, with 21 bases left between them. This CDR3 has 15 amino acids. CDR1 and CDR2 (germline): MNHEY, SMNVEV (reference sequence). This CDR3 reads CASSPTPSGHAEQFF. As DNA, the CDR3 is TGTGCCAGCAGTCCCACACCCTCTGGTCACGCGGAGCAGTTCTTC.

This sequence joins TRBV5-1 and TRBJ2-3; TRBD1 matches at 7 bases. The junction had 3 bases not matched to a gene; V was cut back by 4 bases and J by 1 base. Germline-derived CDR1 and CDR2 are SGHRS and YFSETQ. The CDR3 is made up of 14 amino acids. The CDR3 nucleotides read TGCGCCAGCAGCGATGGACAGGGCACAGATACGCAGTATTTT. This gives the protein CASSDGQGTDTQYF.

The rearrangement links TRBV19 to TRBJ1-4; TRBD1 is a possible D gene (6 bases). With 3 bases removed from V and 8 bases from J, the gap between germline ends came to 13 bases. The CDR3 runs 14 residues. In germline, CDR1 is LNHDA, CDR2 SQIVND (reference sequence). The CDR3 sequence: CASSIGGGPEKLFF. Here the CDR3 DNA reads TGTGCCAGTAGTATCGGGGGCGGACCAGAAAAACTGTTTTTT.

This chain uses TRBV19 with TRBJ2-3; 7 nucleotides agree with TRBD1. Trimming removed 6 bases from V and 2 bases from J; junction bases left unmatched: 8. The CDR3 is 15 amino acids. CDR1 LNHDA and CDR2 SQIVND come from the germline V gene (reference sequence). CDR3 nucleotide sequence: TGTGCCAGTAGCCTCCGGGACAGATACACAGATACGCAGTATTTT. It specifies CASSLRDRYTDTQYF. Full variable domain (remainder filled in from reference TRBV19 and TRBJ2-3): DGGITQSPKYLFRKEGQNVTLSCEQNLNHDAMYWYRQDPGQGLRLIYYSQIVNDFQKGDIAEGYSVSREKKESFPLTVTSAQKNPTAFYLCASSLRDRYTDTQYFGPGTRLTVL.

As DNA, the CDR3 is TGTGCCAGCAGCCAAGATCGGAGGACTTCCGACCCGGAGCTGTTTTTT. Translated: CASSQDRRTSDPELFF. The V gene is TRBV4-2, the J gene TRBJ2-2, with a weak D call TRBD2 (5 bases). Germline V CDR1 and CDR2: LGHNA, YNFKEQ. Trimming took off 0 bases at V and 10 bases at J, with 18 bases between the two ends. CDR3 length: 16 amino acids.